The clone carrying this T cell receptor beta chain appeared many times. The antigen is undetermined. Indicated time point: patch test 1, 2 weeks after DPC sensitization. Treatment meaning: therapeutic diphenylcyclopropenone sensitization with weekly scalp DPC. This entry comes from a study of human T cells and chemical hapten exposure. In the study overall: Alopecia areata, totalis or universalis was found in mostly female patients. Points from the study as a whole: Patch test score showed a positive correlation with PT1 expanded TCR counts. The number of TCRs over 1 in 1000 frequency stayed unchanged after DPC.

This CDR3 is 14 amino acids long. Germline V CDR1 and CDR2: MDHEN, SYDVKM. Trimming removed 6 bases from V and 5 bases from J; junction bases left unmatched: 5. It was the library that attached unique molecular identifiers to individual cDNA molecules. TCRdb analysed the RACE reads with MiXCR anew, one entry per CDR3 protein. The table has around 150,000 distinct CDR3 sequences, approximately 15% seen once. This clonotype was obtained from a woman aged 25 to 39 with alopecia areata. Some clones in this sample may be carry-over from other donors' samples. The chain employs TRBV28 and TRBJ2-7; 12 bases line up with TRBD2. The source was whole blood, collected in connection with sensitization to the hapten diphenylcyclopropenone (DPC). CDR3 bases: TGTGCCAGCAGCCAACTAGCGGGAGGTCACGAGCAGTACTTC. Amino acids: CASSQLAGGHEQYF.